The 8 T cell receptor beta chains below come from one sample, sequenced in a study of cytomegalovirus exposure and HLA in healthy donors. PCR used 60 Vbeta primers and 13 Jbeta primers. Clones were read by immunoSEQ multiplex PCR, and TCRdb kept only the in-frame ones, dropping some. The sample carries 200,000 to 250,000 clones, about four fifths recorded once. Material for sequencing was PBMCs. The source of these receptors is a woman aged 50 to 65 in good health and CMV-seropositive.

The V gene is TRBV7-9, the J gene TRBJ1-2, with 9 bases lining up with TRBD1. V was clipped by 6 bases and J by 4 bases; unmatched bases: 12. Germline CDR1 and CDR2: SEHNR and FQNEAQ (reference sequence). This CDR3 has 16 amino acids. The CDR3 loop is CASSFTGTGSAYGYTF. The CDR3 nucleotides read TGTGCCAGCAGTTTCACCGGGACAGGGAGCGCCTATGGCTACACCTTC. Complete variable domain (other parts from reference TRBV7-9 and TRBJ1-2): DTGVSQNPRHKITKRGQNVTFRCDPISEHNRLYWYRQTLGQGPEFLTYFQNEAQLEKSRLLSDRFSAERPKGSFSTLEIQRTEQGDSAMYLCASSFTGTGSAYGYTFGSGTRLTVV.

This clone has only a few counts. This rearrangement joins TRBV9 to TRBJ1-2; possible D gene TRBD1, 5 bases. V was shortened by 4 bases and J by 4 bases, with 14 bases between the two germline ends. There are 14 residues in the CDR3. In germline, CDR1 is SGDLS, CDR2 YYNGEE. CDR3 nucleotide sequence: TGTGCCAGCAGCACAACCGACAGCCCCTATGGCTACACCTTC. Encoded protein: CASSTTDSPYGYTF.

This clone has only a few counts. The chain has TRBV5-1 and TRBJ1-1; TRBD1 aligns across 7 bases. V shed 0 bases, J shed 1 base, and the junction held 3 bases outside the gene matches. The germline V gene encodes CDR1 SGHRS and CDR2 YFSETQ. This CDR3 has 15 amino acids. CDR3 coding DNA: TGCGCCAGCAGCTTGGCTGGACAGGAGAACACTGAAGCTTTCTTT. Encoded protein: CASSLAGQENTEAFF.

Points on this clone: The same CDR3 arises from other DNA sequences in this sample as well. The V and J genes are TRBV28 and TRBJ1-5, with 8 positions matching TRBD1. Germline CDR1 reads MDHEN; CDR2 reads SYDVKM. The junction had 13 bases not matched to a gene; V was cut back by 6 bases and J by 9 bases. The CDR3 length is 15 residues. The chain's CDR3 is CASRSAGGAGWPQHF. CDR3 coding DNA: TGTGCCAGCAGGTCCGCAGGGGGCGCCGGCTGGCCCCAGCATTTT.

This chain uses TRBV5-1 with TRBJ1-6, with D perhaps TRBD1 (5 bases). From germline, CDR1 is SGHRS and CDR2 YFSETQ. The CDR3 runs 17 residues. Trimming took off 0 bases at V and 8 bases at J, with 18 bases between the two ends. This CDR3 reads CASSLGVAGYEDSPLHF. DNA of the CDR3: TGCGCCAGCAGCTTGGGGGTGGCAGGGTATGAGGATTCACCCCTCCACTTT. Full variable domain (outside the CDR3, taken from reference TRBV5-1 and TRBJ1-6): KAGVTQTPRYLIKTRGQQVTLSCSPISGHRSVSWYQQTPGQGLQFLFEYFSETQRNKGNFPGRFSGRQFSNSRSEMNVSTLELGDSALYLCASSLGVAGYEDSPLHFGNGTRLTVT.

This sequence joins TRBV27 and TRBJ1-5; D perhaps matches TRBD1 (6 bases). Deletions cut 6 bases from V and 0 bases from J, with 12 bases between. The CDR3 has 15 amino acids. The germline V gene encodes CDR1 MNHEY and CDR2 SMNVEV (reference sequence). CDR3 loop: CASSRDTYSNQPQHF. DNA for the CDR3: TGTGCCAGCAGCCGGGACACCTATAGCAATCAGCCCCAGCATTTT.

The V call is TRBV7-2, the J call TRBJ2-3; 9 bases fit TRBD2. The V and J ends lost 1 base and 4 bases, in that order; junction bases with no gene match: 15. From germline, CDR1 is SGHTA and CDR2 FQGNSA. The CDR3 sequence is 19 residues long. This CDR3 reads CASSLGGLAGALRADTQYF. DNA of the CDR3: TGTGCCAGCAGCTTAGGAGGGTTAGCGGGGGCCCTGAGGGCAGATACGCAGTATTTT. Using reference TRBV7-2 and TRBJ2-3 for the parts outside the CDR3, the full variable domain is GAGVSQSPSNKVTEKGKDVELRCDPISGHTALYWYRQSLGQGLEFLIYFQGNSAPDKSGLPSDRFSAERTGGSVSTLTIQRTQQEDSAVYLCASSLGGLAGALRADTQYFGPGTRLTVL.

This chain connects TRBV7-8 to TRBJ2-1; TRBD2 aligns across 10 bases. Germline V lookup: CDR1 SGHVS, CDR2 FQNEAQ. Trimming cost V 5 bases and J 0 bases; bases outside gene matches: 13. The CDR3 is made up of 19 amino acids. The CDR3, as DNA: TGTGCCAGCAGCCCTGTCCCGGGACTAGCGCGGAGCTCCTACAATGAGCAGTTCTTC. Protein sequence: CASSPVPGLARSSYNEQFF.